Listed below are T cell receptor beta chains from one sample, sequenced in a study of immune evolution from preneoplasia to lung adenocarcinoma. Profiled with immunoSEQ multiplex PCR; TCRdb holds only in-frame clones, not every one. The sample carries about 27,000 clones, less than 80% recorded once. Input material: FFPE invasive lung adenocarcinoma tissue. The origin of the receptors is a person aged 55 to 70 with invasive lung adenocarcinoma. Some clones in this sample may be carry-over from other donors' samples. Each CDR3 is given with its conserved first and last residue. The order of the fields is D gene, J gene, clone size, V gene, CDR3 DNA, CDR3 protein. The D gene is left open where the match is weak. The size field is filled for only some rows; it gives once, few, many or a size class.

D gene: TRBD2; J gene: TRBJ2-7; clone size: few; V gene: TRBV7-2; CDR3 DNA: TGTGCCAGCAGCATTACTAGCGGGAGTTTCAACGAGCAGTACTTC; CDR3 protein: CASSITSGSFNEQYF
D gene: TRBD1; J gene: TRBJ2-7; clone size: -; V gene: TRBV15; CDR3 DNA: TGTGCCACCAGCACCGGACAGGGGATAAGGTACGAGCAGTACTTC; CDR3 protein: CATSTGQGIRYEQYF
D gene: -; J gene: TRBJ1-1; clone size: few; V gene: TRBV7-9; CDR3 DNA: TGTGCCAGCAGCTTAAGGTCTGAAGCTTTCTTT; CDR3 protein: CASSLRSEAFF
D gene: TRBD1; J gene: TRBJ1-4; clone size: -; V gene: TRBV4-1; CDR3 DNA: TGCGCCAGCAGCCCTTTCGACAGGGGGACTAATGAAAAACTGTTTTTT; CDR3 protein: CASSPFDRGTNEKLFF
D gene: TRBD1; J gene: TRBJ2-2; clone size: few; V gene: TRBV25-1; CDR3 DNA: TGTGCCAGCTATGGACAGGGGAACACCGGGGAGCTGTTTTTT; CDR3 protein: CASYGQGNTGELFF
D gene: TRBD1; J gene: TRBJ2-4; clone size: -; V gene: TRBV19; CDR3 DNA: TGTGCCAGTAGTATAGGCTTCTTTTCAGGGGGCACTACCAAAAACATTCAGTACTTC; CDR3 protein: CASSIGFFSGGTTKNIQYF
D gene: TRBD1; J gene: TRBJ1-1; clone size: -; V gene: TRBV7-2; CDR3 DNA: TGTGCCAGCGGGAAAGGTGGGACAGGGGACACTGAAGCTTTCTTT; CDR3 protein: CASGKGGTGDTEAFF
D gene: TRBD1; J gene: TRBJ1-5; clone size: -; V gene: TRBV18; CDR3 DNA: TGTGCCAGCTCACCACCGCTGACAGGGCAGCCCCAGCATTTT; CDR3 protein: CASSPPLTGQPQHF
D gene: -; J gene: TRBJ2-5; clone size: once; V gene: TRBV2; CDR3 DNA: TGTGCCAGCAGTGAACGGGTTGGGACCCAGTACTTC; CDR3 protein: CASSERVGTQYF
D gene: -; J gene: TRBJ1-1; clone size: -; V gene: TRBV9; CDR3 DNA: TGTGCCAGCAGCGTTGGGGTGAGGGCCAACACTGAAGCTTTCTTT; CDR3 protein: CASSVGVRANTEAFF
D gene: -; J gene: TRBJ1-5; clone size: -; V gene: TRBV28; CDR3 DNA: TGTGCCAGCAGTTTACCTACAGGGACTCAGCCCCAGCATTTT; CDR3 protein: CASSLPTGTQPQHF
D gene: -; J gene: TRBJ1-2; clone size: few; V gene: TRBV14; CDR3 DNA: TGTGCCAGCAGCCAGGCCAGGGGCCGCGGCTACACCTTC; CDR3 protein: CASSQARGRGYTF
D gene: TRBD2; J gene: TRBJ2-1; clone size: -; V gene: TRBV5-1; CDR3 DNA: TGCGCCAGCAGCTTGCTAGCGGGAGTCCCTGAGCAGTTCTTC; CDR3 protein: CASSLLAGVPEQFF
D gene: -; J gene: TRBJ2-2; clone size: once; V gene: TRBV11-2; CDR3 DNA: TGTGCCAGCAGCTTTGACAGCAACCGGGAGCTGTTTTTT; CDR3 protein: CASSFDSNRELFF
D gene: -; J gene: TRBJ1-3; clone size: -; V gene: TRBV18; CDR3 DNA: TGTGCCAGCTCACCACAGTCGGAGGACACCATATATTTT; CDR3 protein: CASSPQSEDTIYF
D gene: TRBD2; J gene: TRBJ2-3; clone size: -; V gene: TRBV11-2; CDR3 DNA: TGTGCCAGCAGCTTCGGGTTAGCGGGAGTTACAGATACGCAGTATTTT; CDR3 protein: CASSFGLAGVTDTQYF
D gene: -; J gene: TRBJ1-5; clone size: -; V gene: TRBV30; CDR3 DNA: TGTGCCTGGAGTGTTGGAGCTACCGGGCAGGGACAGCCCCAGCATTTT; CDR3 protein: CAWSVGATGQGQPQHF
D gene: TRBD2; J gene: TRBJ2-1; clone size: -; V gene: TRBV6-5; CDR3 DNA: TGTGCCAGCAGTTACCAGACTAGCGTCAACAATGAGCAGTTCTTC; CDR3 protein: CASSYQTSVNNEQFF
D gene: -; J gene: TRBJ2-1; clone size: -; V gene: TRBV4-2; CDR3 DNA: TGTGCCAGCAGCCACCAGGGGAGCTCCTACAATGAGCAGTTCTTC; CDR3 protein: CASSHQGSSYNEQFF
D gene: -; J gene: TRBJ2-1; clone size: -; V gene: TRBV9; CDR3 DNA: TGTGCCAGCAGCGTAGCTTTCGGGCAGTCTGTAAATGAGCAGTTCTTC; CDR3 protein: CASSVAFGQSVNEQFF
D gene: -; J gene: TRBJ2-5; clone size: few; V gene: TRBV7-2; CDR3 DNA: TGTGCCAGCAGTCCACAGGAGACCCAGTACTTC; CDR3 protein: CASSPQETQYF
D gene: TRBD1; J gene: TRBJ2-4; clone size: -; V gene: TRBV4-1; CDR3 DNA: TGCGCCAGCAGCCAAGATCTGTACAGGGGCTTAGCCAAAAACATTCAGTACTTC; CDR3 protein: CASSQDLYRGLAKNIQYF
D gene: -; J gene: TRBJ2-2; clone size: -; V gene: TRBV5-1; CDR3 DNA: TGCGCCAGCAGTCAGGCCTACACCGGGGAGCTGTTTTTT; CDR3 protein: CASSQAYTGELFF
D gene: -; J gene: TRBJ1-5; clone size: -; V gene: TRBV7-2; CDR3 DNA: TGTGCCAGCAGCTCGACCCCGTATAGCAATCAGCCCCAGCATTTT; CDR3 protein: CASSSTPYSNQPQHF
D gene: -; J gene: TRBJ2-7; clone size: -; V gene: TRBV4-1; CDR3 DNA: TGTGCCAGCAGCCAAGATCGGTCGAGCTCCTACGAGCAGTACTTC; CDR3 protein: CASSQDRSSSYEQYF
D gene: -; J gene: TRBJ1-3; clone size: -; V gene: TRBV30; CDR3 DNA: TGTGCCTGGATGAATGATGGAAACACCATATATTTT; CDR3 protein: CAWMNDGNTIYF
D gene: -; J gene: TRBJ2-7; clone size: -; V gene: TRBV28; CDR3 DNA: TGTGCCAGCAGTATACAAACAGGGGGGGCACACGAGCAGTACTTC; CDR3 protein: CASSIQTGGAHEQYF
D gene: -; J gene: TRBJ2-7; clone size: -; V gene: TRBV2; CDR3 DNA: TGTGCCAGTGACAAGGTGGGGAAGCAGTACTTC; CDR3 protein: CASDKVGKQYF
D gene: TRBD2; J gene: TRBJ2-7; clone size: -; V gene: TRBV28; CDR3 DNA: TGTGCCAGCAGTTGGGGGAGGGAGGCCTACGAGCAGTACTTC; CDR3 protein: CASSWGREAYEQYF
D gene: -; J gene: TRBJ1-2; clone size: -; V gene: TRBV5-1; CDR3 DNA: TGCGCCAGCAGCTTGGAAACCCCTAACTATGGCTACACCTTC; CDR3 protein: CASSLETPNYGYTF
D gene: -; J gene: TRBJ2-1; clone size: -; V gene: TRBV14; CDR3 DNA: TGTGCCAGCAGCCGCCGACTAGTCGATGAGCAGTTCTTC; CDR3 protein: CASSRRLVDEQFF
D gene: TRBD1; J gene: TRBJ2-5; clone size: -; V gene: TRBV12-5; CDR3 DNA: TGTGCTAGTGGGTTAGGGGGACAGCAAGAGACCCAGTACTTC; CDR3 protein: CASGLGGQQETQYF
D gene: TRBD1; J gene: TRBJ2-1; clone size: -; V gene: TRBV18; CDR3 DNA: TGTGCCAGCTCACGTAGCAGGGGGCACTACAATGAGCAGTTCTTC; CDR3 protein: CASSRSRGHYNEQFF
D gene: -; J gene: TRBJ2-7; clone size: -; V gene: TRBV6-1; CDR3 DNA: TGTGCCAGCAGTTTTTCTTCGGACTCGTACGAGCAGTACTTC; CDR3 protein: CASSFSSDSYEQYF
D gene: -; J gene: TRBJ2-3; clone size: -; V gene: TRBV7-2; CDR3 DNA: TGTGCCAGCAGCCAACGACACCGTAGCACAGATACGCAGTATTTT; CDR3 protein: CASSQRHRSTDTQYF
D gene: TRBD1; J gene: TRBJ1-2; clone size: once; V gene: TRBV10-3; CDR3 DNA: TGTGCCATCAGTGGTCGGGACAGGGGGAACTATGGCTACACCTTC; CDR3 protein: CAISGRDRGNYGYTF
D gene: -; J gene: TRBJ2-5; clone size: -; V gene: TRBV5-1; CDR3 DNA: TGCGCCAGCAGCTACGGGGACCCCAACGACGAGACCCAGTACTTC; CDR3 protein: CASSYGDPNDETQYF
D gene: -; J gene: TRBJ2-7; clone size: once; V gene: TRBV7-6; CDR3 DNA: TGTGCCAGCAGCCCGTCGGGCTACGAGCAGTACTTC; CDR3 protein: CASSPSGYEQYF
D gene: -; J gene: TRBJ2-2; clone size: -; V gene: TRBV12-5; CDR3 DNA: TGTGCTAGTGGTTTATTCTCCGGGGAGCTGTTTTTT; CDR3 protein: CASGLFSGELFF
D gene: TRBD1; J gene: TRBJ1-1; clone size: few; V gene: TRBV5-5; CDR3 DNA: TGTGCCAGCAGCTTGGAGACAGGGGGAAAAGCTTTCTTT; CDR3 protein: CASSLETGGKAFF
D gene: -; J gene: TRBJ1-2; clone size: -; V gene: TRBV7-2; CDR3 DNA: TGTGCCAGCAGCAGCCAGAAATTAGGCGGCTACACCTTC; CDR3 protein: CASSSQKLGGYTF
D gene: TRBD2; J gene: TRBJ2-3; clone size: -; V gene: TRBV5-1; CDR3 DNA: TGCGCCAGCGGATTGGAAGGACTAGCGGGAGATACGCAGTATTTT; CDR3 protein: CASGLEGLAGDTQYF
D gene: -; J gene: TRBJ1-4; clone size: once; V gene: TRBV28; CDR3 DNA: TGTGCCAGTCTCCGGGGAGGGTCGTATAATGAAAAACTGTTTTTT; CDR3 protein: CASLRGGSYNEKLFF
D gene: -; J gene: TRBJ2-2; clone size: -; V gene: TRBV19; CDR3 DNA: TGTGCCAGTAGGACGGCAGGGAGCACCGGGGAGCTGTTTTTT; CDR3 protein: CASRTAGSTGELFF
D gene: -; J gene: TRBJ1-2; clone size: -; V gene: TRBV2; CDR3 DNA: TGTGCCAGCTTCTCAGGGAGAGGAGGCTACACCTTC; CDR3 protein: CASFSGRGGYTF
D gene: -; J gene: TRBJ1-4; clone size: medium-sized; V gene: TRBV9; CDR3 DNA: TGTGCCAGCAGCAAGATGGGGTTGGATGAAAAACTGTTTTTT; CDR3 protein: CASSKMGLDEKLFF
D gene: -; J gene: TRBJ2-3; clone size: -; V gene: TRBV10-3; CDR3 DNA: TGTGCCATCAGGAAGGGAACCGGCACCTACACAGATACGCAGTATTTT; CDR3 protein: CAIRKGTGTYTDTQYF
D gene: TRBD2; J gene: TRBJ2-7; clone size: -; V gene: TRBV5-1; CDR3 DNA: TGCGCCAGCAACCCCGGACTAGCGGGAAACTACGAGCAGTACTTC; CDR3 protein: CASNPGLAGNYEQYF
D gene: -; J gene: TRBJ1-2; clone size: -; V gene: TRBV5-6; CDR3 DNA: TGTGCCAGCAGCCTCTCTCAACAGCAGCTCCTCTATGGCTACACCTTC; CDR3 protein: CASSLSQQQLLYGYTF
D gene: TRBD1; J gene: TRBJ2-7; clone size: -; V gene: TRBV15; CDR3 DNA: TGTGCCACCAGCAGGGACAGGGGCTTGGGCGAGCAGTACTTC; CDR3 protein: CATSRDRGLGEQYF
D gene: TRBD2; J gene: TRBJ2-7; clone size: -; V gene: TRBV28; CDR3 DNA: TGTGCCAGCAGTTTATGGGGCAGGGGGACTAGCGGGAGAGCTTACGAGCAGTACTTC; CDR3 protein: CASSLWGRGTSGRAYEQYF
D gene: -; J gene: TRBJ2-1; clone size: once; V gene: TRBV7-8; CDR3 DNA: TGTGCCAGCAGCTTCTCCCCCGCCTACAATGAGCAGTTCTTC; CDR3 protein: CASSFSPAYNEQFF